This T cell receptor (beta chain) was identified during a study of regulatory T cells in long-lasting Graves disease (dated by TCRdb to the early 2020s). Regarding the complete study: Patients with newly diagnosed Graves' disease had been on antithyroid drugs for under 3 months. Peripheral blood TCR sequencing and RNA sequencing compared persistent Graves' disease patients with newly diagnosed Graves' disease patients. TCR sequencing covered approximately 13 persistent and approximately 20 newly diagnosed Graves' disease patients, about 35 samples in total. The study was registered as a clinical trial and conducted in China.

The library came from multiplex PCR. TCRdb lists the instrument as Illumina HiSeq 4000. iRepertoire HTBI primers and Arm-PCR amplification of CDR3 regions were used to construct TCR beta libraries. Before sequencing, the PCR products underwent gel purification. For the original study's pipeline: A total of roughly 65 TRBV and 14 TRBJ segments were identified across samples and were used for gene usage analysis of CDR3 amino acid clonotypes. Filtered high-quality paired reads were merged into contigs using COPE and FqMerger. BLAST was used to align contigs to IMGT TRBV, TRBD and TRBJ reference genes, and CDR3 was defined according to IMGT. Any clonotype with a frequency above 0.1% was classified as a highly expanded clone. Shannon entropy was used to measure repertoire diversity, and the Gini coefficient was used to measure V-J evenness. A clonotype was considered public if more than one individual shared it. TCRdb reprocessing: public reads trimmed at Q25 with fastp, clones called with MiXCR, in-frame beta chains kept. Entries are consolidated by CDR3 protein sequence, retaining the most common genes and DNA. TCRdb's processing, not the authors', yielded these V and J calls. This sample comprises a few hundred thousand distinct CDR3 sequences, 12% of them detected only once. Together, the top ten hold 15% to 20% of the sample.

The sample's time point label, in plain terms: newly diagnosed GD, antithyroid drugs for less than 3 months. For both TCR sequencing and RNA sequencing, RNA was extracted from PBMCs using TRIzol. The diagnosis of Graves' disease followed American Thyroid Association guidelines. Recruitment of patients was carried out at an endocrinology department in Xi'an, China. Each patient gave roughly 8.4 milliliters of peripheral blood, collected in an EDTA anticoagulant tube. PBMCs were isolated by Ficoll Paque Plus density gradient separation without further T cell sorting. RNA quality was checked with an Agilent 2100 Bioanalyzer and agarose gel, and concentration with a NanoDrop 2000. The cysteine opens and the phenylalanine closes a CDR3 of 16 amino acids. Solely the CDR3 DNA is kept, with 48 bases framed from the first base. V lost 3 bases and J lost 5 bases; the stretch between them is 22 bases long. CDR1 is given as GTSNPN and CDR2 as SVGIG, both from the germline V gene (reference sequence).

Results and caveats for the whole study, not just this receptor: Lower TCR Shannon entropy and fewer highly expanded clones were observed in persistent Graves' disease patients than in newly diagnosed patients, which suggested clonal expansion. Preferential use of TRBV28, TRBJ1-2 and TRBJ2-5 was observed in persistent disease, whereas TRBV20-1 and TRBJ2-1 were favored in newly diagnosed disease. Patients with persistent disease shared more public clonotypes (over 2,500) than newly diagnosed patients did (around 1,000). The authors noted that the small sample size was a limitation that may lower accuracy. Only peripheral blood was studied, because thyroid tissue, the primary lesion, was inaccessible. Sequencing and analysis were restricted to the TCR beta chain.

This clonotype has a count of ten or more. It lacks a known antigen. Base qualities are not recorded, but no much larger clone differs from it by a single base. These data are also associated with another study on T cells in Graves' hyperthyroidism and ophthalmopathy. Looking at the second paper: A patient counted as having stable Graves' hyperthyroidism if no progression to ophthalmopathy occurred over 18 months of follow-up. Hyperthyroidism patients were newly diagnosed, had a disease duration of under 2 months, and were aged 18 to 65 years. Patients with uncontrolled infections, other autoimmune diseases, pregnancy or lactation were excluded. Diagnoses relied on clinical symptoms, serum thyroxine and TRAb, thyroid ultrasound and orbital computed tomography. A first-round RT-PCR of the TCR CDR3 used the HTBI primer set with the Qiagen OneStep RT-PCR kit. Most expanded thyroid clonotypes (frequency above 0.001) were also detected in blood, a finding suggesting that blood repertoires may reflect thyroid immune responses. In cross-validation, a model built on a 13 V-J signature told ophthalmopathy apart from stable hyperthyroidism with just under 90% sensitivity and approximately 81% specificity, and in testing the same model reached 80%/75%. In validation, the model predicted progression to ophthalmopathy a median of roughly 6.5 months before onset, with approximately 68% sensitivity and about 72% specificity. To identify TCR V-J signatures that set the groups apart, the researchers used a discovery cohort of more than 95 patients, made up of under 50 with Graves' ophthalmopathy and 57 with stable Graves' hyperthyroidism. Prospective prediction of ophthalmopathy was tested in an independent validation cohort of approximately 18 hyperthyroidism patients and approximately 17 patients who later progressed to ophthalmopathy. The 100 or so discovery patients were randomly divided into training and test sets at a 7:3 ratio. The study also compared thyroid tissue and blood T-cell repertoires from a handful of Graves' hyperthyroidism patients. After blood sampling, hyperthyroidism patients were treated with methimazole at a starting dose of 30 mg daily, and ophthalmopathy patients were treated with high-dose intravenous methylprednisolone. Libraries were constructed in a second round of multiplex PCR, after which size selection and purification were carried out. Libraries were sequenced paired-end with 100 bp reads on an Illumina HiSeq2000. SOAPnuke was used to process the raw data, with reads discarded if the reads contained adapters or uncalled bases, had a mean Phred below 15, or lacked an exact constant-primer or identifier match. COPE v1.2.5 was used to merge high-quality paired reads, and clonotypes were defined as unique nucleotide sequences. MiTCR v1.1 was used to align the clonotypes against IMGT TRBV, TRBD and TRBJ reference segments. Only V-J combinations with frequency above 0.0001, covering 99% to 99.2% of repertoires, were analysed. A TCS score was defined as the ratio between F50 (clonal expansion) and ExV (chaos), using BLOSUM62-based TCRdist between CDR3 peptides within each V-J. Welch's t-statistics and random forest reduced just over 500 V-J features to 10 to 15, which were used in a naive Bayes classifier (R e1071). Sample size was not statistically predetermined, and investigators were not blinded to group allocation. The paper reports TCR Vbeta CDR3 sequencing of some 140 peripheral blood samples: approximately 41 ophthalmopathy, roughly 74 hyperthyroidism and 17 progressor patients.

Rearrangement joined TRBV30 to TRBJ1-2, with no reliable assignment of the D segment. The TCR sequence derives from a woman aged 18-29 years with Graves disease. Donor details come from another sample of the same person, matched by shared clones. The input for sequencing was peripheral blood mononuclear cells (PBMCs), taken at new diagnosis, from a patient treated with antithyroid drugs. The CDR3: CAWRARLAGPWYGYTF. The DNA sequence follows: TGTGCCTGGAGGGCCCGACTCGCAGGCCCTTGGTATGGCTACACCTTC.